These 12 T cell receptor beta chains came from one sample sequenced in a study of cytomegalovirus exposure and HLA in healthy donors. With 60 Vbeta and 13 Jbeta primers, the PCR was carried out. TCRdb's table, derived via immunoSEQ multiplex PCR, lists solely in-frame clones and lacks some. The sample lists some 250,000 clones, roughly 82% occurring once. Sequenced: PBMCs. The source is a woman in her thirties or forties in good health and CMV-seropositive.

The rearrangement joins TRBV6-1 to TRBJ2-7; 11 nucleotides match TRBD2. Germline assignment: CDR1 MNHNS and CDR2 SASEGT. V was pared by 8 bases and J by 12 bases, with 18 bases of the junction left unmatched. CDR3 length: 15 residues. DNA of the CDR3: TGTGCCAGCCGACCTCAGACTAGCGGGAACCTTTTCCCGTACTTC. This codes for CASRPQTSGNLFPYF.

The rearrangement joins TRBV7-9 to TRBJ1-1; a possible D gene is TRBD1 (6 bases). The germline V gene has CDR1 SEHNR and CDR2 FQNEAQ (reference sequence). V was shortened by 1 base and J by 4 bases, with 10 bases between the two germline ends. This CDR3 spans 14 amino acids. The CDR3 DNA sequence: TGTGCCAGCAGCTTAGACAGGGTGGTCACTGAAGCTTTCTTT. Encoded protein: CASSLDRVVTEAFF.

This chain links TRBV18 with TRBJ1-1; TRBD1 aligns across 10 bases. This CDR3 region has 16 residues. Per germline, CDR1 KGHSH and CDR2 LQKENI. The ends lost 3 bases at V and 4 bases at J; junction bases unmatched: 8. CDR3 residues: CASSPITGTGATEAFF. The CDR3, as DNA: TGTGCCAGCTCACCCATCACCGGGACAGGGGCCACTGAAGCTTTCTTT.

This chain joins TRBV5-6 and TRBJ1-1; D might be TRBD1 (6 bases). Germline CDR1 SGHDT, CDR2 YYEEEE. The CDR3 has 16 residues. V gave up 6 bases and J gave up 3 bases, with 21 bases separating them. CDR3 amino acids: CASNFDRRVRDTEAFF. For the CDR3, the DNA is TGTGCCAGCAATTTCGACAGGAGAGTTCGCGACACTGAAGCTTTCTTT.

J is TRBJ1-5 and V is TRBV6-6; TRBD1 aligns across 8 bases. Germline CDR1 and CDR2: MNHNY and SVGAGI (reference sequence). This CDR3 region has 16 residues. The ends lost 4 bases at V and 0 bases at J; junction bases unmatched: 5. CDR3 amino acids: CASSSTGVNSNQPQHF. For the CDR3, the DNA is TGTGCCAGCAGTTCGACAGGGGTAAATAGCAATCAGCCCCAGCATTTT.

DNA for the CDR3: TGTGCCAGCAGCCGGGTGGGGGGAAATGAAAAACTGTTTTTT. It is translated as CASSRVGGNEKLFF. The J gene is TRBJ1-4, the V gene TRBV14, with a weak D call TRBD1 (5 bases). V was pared by 4 bases and J by 5 bases, with 11 bases between. The CDR3 has 14 residues. Germline CDR1 SGHDN, CDR2 FVKESK. The whole variable domain, filled in from reference TRBV14 and TRBJ1-4, reads EAGVTQFPSHSVIEKGQTVTLRCDPISGHDNLYWYRRVMGKEIKFLLHFVKESKQDESGMPNNRFLAERTGGTYSTLKVQPAELEDSGVYFCASSRVGGNEKLFFGSGTQLSVL.

The CDR3 loop reads CASSTGSAKNIQYF. Written as DNA, the CDR3 is TGTGCCAGTAGTACCGGGTCCGCCAAAAACATTCAGTACTTC. The V gene is TRBV19, the J gene TRBJ2-4; D is undetermined. Germline assignment: CDR1 LNHDA and CDR2 SQIVND (reference sequence). V was clipped by 4 bases and J by 1 base, with 8 bases between them. The CDR3 is 14 amino acids.

This chain joins TRBV7-2 and TRBJ1-1, with D possibly matching TRBD1 (6 bases). The CDR3 has 14 amino acids. Germline assignment: CDR1 SGHTA and CDR2 FQGNSA. The V gene lost 1 base and the J gene lost 4 bases, with 10 bases spanning the gap. CDR3: CASSLGQGSTEAFF. CDR3 nucleotides: TGTGCCAGCAGCTTAGGTCAGGGGAGCACTGAAGCTTTCTTT. Full variable domain (rest looked up from reference TRBV7-2 and TRBJ1-1): GAGVSQSPSNKVTEKGKDVELRCDPISGHTALYWYRQSLGQGLEFLIYFQGNSAPDKSGLPSDRFSAERTGGSVSTLTIQRTQQEDSAVYLCASSLGQGSTEAFFGQGTRLTVV.

The V gene is TRBV14, the J gene TRBJ2-1; D unresolved. The CDR3 covers 12 residues. The germline V gene encodes CDR1 SGHDN and CDR2 FVKESK. V gave up 3 bases and J gave up 10 bases, with 10 bases separating them. DNA for the CDR3: TGTGCCAGCAGCCAGGCGCTAGTAGAGCAGTTCTTC. It encodes CASSQALVEQFF.

The chain joins TRBV6-5 to TRBJ1-6, with 7 bases matching TRBD1. The CDR3 totals 14 residues. CDR1 is MNHEY and CDR2 is SVGAGI in the germline V gene. The ends lost 2 bases at V and 9 bases at J; junction bases unmatched: 4. Here the CDR3 reads CASSYEGARSPLHF. The CDR3 DNA reads TGTGCCAGCAGTTACGAGGGGGCGCGTTCACCCCTCCACTTT.

The chain uses TRBV6-1 and TRBJ1-5, with 7 nucleotides matching TRBD1. The CDR3 covers 14 residues. V gave up 10 bases and J gave up 4 bases; unmatched junction bases: 10. Germline V gene lookup returns CDR1 MNHNS and CDR2 SASEGT. The CDR3 is CATQEVQGNQPQHF. CDR3 bases: TGTGCCACTCAAGAGGTACAGGGGAATCAGCCCCAGCATTTT.

This chain links TRBV7-3 with TRBJ1-3; tentatively, D is TRBD1 (5 bases). The CDR3 spans 13 residues. In germline, CDR1 is SGHTA, CDR2 FQGTGA. V gave up 5 bases and J gave up 8 bases, with 13 bases separating them. Here the CDR3 reads CASSHPTEDTIYF. CDR3 coding DNA: TGTGCCAGCAGCCACCCGACAGAAGACACCATATATTTT.